This is a list of T cell receptor beta chains from one sample in a study of cytomegalovirus exposure and HLA in healthy donors. Assay used: immunoSEQ multiplex PCR; TCRdb lists only in-frame clones, some missing. The repertoire has about 76,000 clones, about 75% of them found once; the top ten carry approximately 5%. Sequences were obtained from PBMCs. These receptors were obtained from a man between 60 and 75 years old in good health and CMV-seropositive. CDR3s include the opening cysteine and the closing phenylalanine or tryptophan. Fields, in order: D gene, clone size, J gene, V gene, CDR3 DNA, CDR3 protein. A D gene is named only where the DNA matches it firmly. Expanded clones are given a class, and other clones once, few, many or no size at all.

D: NA
size: NA
J: TRBJ2-1
V: TRBV25-1
DNA: TGTGCCAGCAGTGGCCCTCGACTATTCGCGTACAATGAGCAGTTCTTC
CDR3: CASSGPRLFAYNEQFF

D: NA
size: NA
J: TRBJ2-2
V: TRBV4-1
DNA: TGCGCCAGCAGCCCCGGACTCCACACAGGGGAGCTGTTTTTT
CDR3: CASSPGLHTGELFF

D: TRBD2
size: NA
J: TRBJ2-1
V: TRBV5-1
DNA: TGCGCCAGCAGCATCGGGACTAGCGGGGGGGTTTTTATGTTCTTC
CDR3: CASSIGTSGGVFMFF

D: TRBD1
size: NA
J: TRBJ2-5
V: TRBV5-1
DNA: TGCGCCAGCAGCGGGGACAGGGGTTTGGAGACCCAGTACTTC
CDR3: CASSGDRGLETQYF

D: TRBD1
size: NA
J: TRBJ1-2
V: TRBV6-5
DNA: TGTGCCAGCAGTTACCCCGGACAGGGGTGGGCTGGCTACACCTTC
CDR3: CASSYPGQGWAGYTF

D: NA
size: few
J: TRBJ1-5
V: TRBV6-1
DNA: TGTGCCAGCCGCAGAGAGGGTTTAGTGCCCCAGCATTTT
CDR3: CASRREGLVPQHF

D: NA
size: NA
J: TRBJ1-1
V: TRBV10-1
DNA: TGCGCCAGCAGTGACCAGGGTACCCTTGAAGCTTTCTTT
CDR3: CASSDQGTLEAFF

D: NA
size: NA
J: TRBJ1-2
V: TRBV19
DNA: TGTGCCAGTAGTATCGACAGAAACTATGGCTACACCTTC
CDR3: CASSIDRNYGYTF

D: TRBD1
size: NA
J: TRBJ2-7
V: TRBV4-2
DNA: TGTGCCAGCAGCCCGGGGGGACAGGGGGGGACGTCCGAGCAGTACTTC
CDR3: CASSPGGQGGTSEQYF

D: TRBD1
size: NA
J: TRBJ2-7
V: TRBV7-9
DNA: TGTTCCAGCAGCAGGGACAGCTACGAGCAGTACTTC
CDR3: CSSSRDSYEQYF

D: NA
size: NA
J: TRBJ1-1
V: TRBV5-6
DNA: TGTGCCAGCAGCGAGAGGGCCATGAACACTGAAGCTTTCTTT
CDR3: CASSERAMNTEAFF

D: NA
size: NA
J: TRBJ2-5
V: TRBV7-6
DNA: TGTGCCAGCAGCTTAGCGGAGGTGGAAGAGACCCAGTACTTC
CDR3: CASSLAEVEETQYF

D: TRBD1
size: NA
J: TRBJ1-5
V: TRBV2
DNA: TGTGCCAGCAGGGAGGACAGGCATCAGCCCCAGCATTTT
CDR3: CASREDRHQPQHF

D: TRBD1
size: NA
J: TRBJ2-2
V: TRBV7-9
DNA: TGTTCCACTACAGGGGACAGGGGTACCGGGGAGCTGTTTTTT
CDR3: CSTTGDRGTGELFF

D: TRBD2
size: once
J: TRBJ2-7
V: TRBV5-8
DNA: TGTGCCAGCAGCTTTGCGGGGGGGAGCTCCTACGAGCAGTACTTC
CDR3: CASSFAGGSSYEQYF

D: TRBD2
size: NA
J: TRBJ2-7
V: TRBV5-1
DNA: TGCGCCAGCAGCTTGACTAGCGGGAGTTACGAGCAGTACTTC
CDR3: CASSLTSGSYEQYF

D: NA
size: NA
J: TRBJ1-2
V: TRBV28
DNA: TGTGCCAGCAGTTATGACAGCTATGGCTACACCTTC
CDR3: CASSYDSYGYTF

D: NA
size: NA
J: TRBJ2-7
V: TRBV28
DNA: TGTGCCAGCAGTCCCCCGGACAGCTACGAGCAGTACTTC
CDR3: CASSPPDSYEQYF